Listed here is a single T cell receptor (beta chain). The data originate from a study of T cell changes during pregnancy in multiple sclerosis. The method was immunoSEQ multiplex PCR; TCRdb's version includes in-frame clones alone and lacks a portion of them. The data show roughly 69,000 clones, over 75% seen once. This CDR3 is 18 amino acids long. With 5 bases removed from V and 0 bases from J, the gap between germline ends came to 20 bases. The V gene's germline CDR1 is LNHDA and CDR2 SQIVND (reference sequence). The source was CD4+ T cells from peripheral blood mononuclear cells, collected in the third trimester of pregnancy. This chain uses TRBV19 with TRBJ1-5, with D perhaps matching TRBD1 (6 bases). This sequence was found in a female donor in good health, enrolled as a control in a pregnancy study. CDR3 sequence (DNA): TGTGCCAGTAGTCGGGGAGGGGGGGCGAAGGATAGCAATCAGCCCCAGCATTTT. Translated, it gives CASSRGGGAKDSNQPQHF.